Each of the 10 T cell receptor beta chains below was sequenced from the same sample in a study of T cell responses to AZD1222 COVID-19 vaccine. Assay used: immunoSEQ multiplex PCR; TCRdb lists only in-frame clones, some missing. The sample contains approximately 100,000 clones, about 90% of which appear only once. Sequenced material: peripheral blood, taken on day 0 of AZD1222 vaccination. The receptor set was obtained from an adult in good health.

This sequence joins TRBV7-3 and TRBJ2-1, with D tentatively TRBD2 (7 bases). CDR1 is SGHTA, CDR2 FQGTGA, per germline. There are 14 residues in the CDR3. The V end lost 2 bases, the J end lost 9 bases, and 14 bases lay between the germline ends. CDR3 sequence (DNA): TGTGCCAGCAGCTTACAAGGGGGGGCCGGTGAGCAGTTCTTC. Its translation is CASSLQGGAGEQFF.

The rearrangement joins TRBV19 to TRBJ2-7; 8 bases map to TRBD2. CDR3 size: 19 residues. CDR1 LNHDA and CDR2 SQIVND come from the germline V gene (reference sequence). The trim removed 5 bases at V and 3 bases at J, leaving 21 bases unmatched. The CDR3 DNA sequence: TGTGCCAGTAGTGCAGGGATCGGGACTAGTGGTCGTTGGGGCTACGAGCAGTACTTC. It translates to CASSAGIGTSGRWGYEQYF.

The rearrangement uses TRBV5-6 and TRBJ1-2; weak D call: TRBD1 (6 bases). In germline, CDR1 is SGHDT, CDR2 YYEEEE. Trimming took 7 bases from V and 2 from J, leaving 12 bases between them. This CDR3 is 13 amino acids long. In DNA form, the CDR3 reads TGTGCCAGCTCCGGGACACCGAACTATGGCTACACCTTC. Its protein product is CASSGTPNYGYTF.

This clone was observed once. This chain uses TRBV29-1 with TRBJ1-1, with a weak D call TRBD1 (5 bases). CDR1 is SQVTM and CDR2 is ANQGSEA in the germline V gene. This CDR3 is built from 12 residues. Trimming took 3 bases from V and 4 from J, leaving 9 bases between them. The CDR3 reads CSVDPGGTEAFF. The CDR3 coding sequence is TGCAGCGTTGACCCCGGGGGCACTGAAGCTTTCTTT.

The V call is TRBV5-1, the J call TRBJ1-5, with no clear D. This CDR3 has 13 amino acids. The V gene lost 4 bases and the J gene lost 4 bases, with 9 bases spanning the gap. Germline V gives CDR1 SGHRS, CDR2 YFSETQ. The CDR3 nucleotides read TGCGCCAGCAGCCCCGACGCGAATCAGCCCCAGCATTTT. Translation: CASSPDANQPQHF.

This chain joins TRBV3-1 (or the pseudogene TRBV3-2) and TRBJ1-3; the match to TRBD1 covers 7 bases. The J segment lost 3 bases and the V segment lost 1 base, leaving 6 bases of the junction unmatched. CDR1 LGHDT and CDR2 YNNKEL come from the germline V gene (reference sequence). The CDR3 covers 16 residues. The CDR3 sequence is CASSQGPDRFGNTIYF. CDR3 in DNA: TGTGCCAGCAGCCAAGGACCGGACAGGTTTGGAAACACCATATATTTT.

The chain couples TRBV4-3 to TRBJ2-7; D uncertain. This CDR3 spans 15 amino acids. Per germline, CDR1 LGHNA and CDR2 YSLEER. The V gene lost 1 base and the J gene lost 3 bases, with 13 bases spanning the gap. The CDR3 spells CASSQVLAFDYEQYF. The CDR3 bases are TGCGCCAGCAGCCAAGTTTTGGCGTTTGACTACGAGCAGTACTTC.

The chain joins TRBV5-1 to TRBJ2-2, with 11 bases identical to TRBD2. Germline V gives CDR1 SGHRS, CDR2 YFSETQ. This CDR3 comprises 16 residues. Trimming took 2 bases from V and 6 from J; bases not matched to a gene: 6. The CDR3 sequence is CASSFPGLAVPGELFF. The CDR3 bases are TGCGCCAGCAGCTTCCCGGGACTAGCGGTCCCCGGGGAGCTGTTTTTT.

This chain links TRBV19 with TRBJ1-5, with a possible D match to TRBD1 (6 bases). Germline CDR1 reads LNHDA; CDR2 reads SQIVND (reference sequence). The CDR3 is made up of 15 amino acids. V was cut by 6 bases and J by 8 bases, with 20 bases left in between. CDR3 loop: CASSNYIGGSEPQHF. In DNA form, the CDR3 reads TGTGCCAGTAGCAACTACATTGGGGGCTCGGAGCCCCAGCATTTT. Variable domain in full (rest from reference TRBV19 and TRBJ1-5): DGGITQSPKYLFRKEGQNVTLSCEQNLNHDAMYWYRQDPGQGLRLIYYSQIVNDFQKGDIAEGYSVSREKKESFPLTVTSAQKNPTAFYLCASSNYIGGSEPQHFGDGTRLSIL.

This chain connects TRBV6-5 to TRBJ1-4; TRBD1 agrees at 9 bases. CDR3 length: 14 amino acids. Germline CDR1 is MNHEY and CDR2 is SVGAGI. Unmatched junction bases numbered 6, after V lost 6 bases and J lost 7 bases. The CDR3 DNA reads TGTGCCAGCAGCCGGGACAGGGAGGGTGAAAAACTGTTTTTT. It codes for CASSRDREGEKLFF.